One sample yielded the 28 T cell receptor beta chains listed below, sequenced in a study of control samples from healthy donors and cancer patients. Sequenced by immunoSEQ multiplex PCR; TCRdb stores in-frame clones only, minus some. Among 150,000 or so clones, 80% to 95% were seen once, and the ten largest hold 5.8%. Source material: blood. The origin of the receptors is a man younger than 35 in good health.

V usage is TRBV28 and J usage is TRBJ2-1, with unresolved D. This CDR3 has 15 residues. Trimming took 2 bases from V and 0 from J, leaving 8 bases between them. The V gene's germline CDR1 is MDHEN and CDR2 SYDVKM. The CDR3 loop reads CASSLGVSSYNEQFF. CDR3 coding DNA: TGTGCCAGCAGTTTAGGGGTCTCCTCCTACAATGAGCAGTTCTTC.

The gene calls are TRBV30 and TRBJ1-5; D gene unclear. CDR1 is GTSNPN and CDR2 is SVGIG in the germline V gene (reference sequence). This CDR3 is 13 amino acids long. V shed 1 base and J shed 2 bases, with 6 bases lying between them. As DNA, the CDR3 is TGTGCCTGGAGTGAAAGGGGCAATCAGCCCCAGCATTTT. Translation: CAWSERGNQPQHF. Complete variable domain (other parts from reference TRBV30 and TRBJ1-5): SQTIHQWPATLVQPVGSPLSLECTVEGTSNPNLYWYRQAAGRGLQLLFYSVGIGQISSEVPQNLSASRPQDRQFILSSKKLLLSDSGFYLCAWSERGNQPQHFGDGTRLSIL.

This chain connects TRBV19 to TRBJ1-1; D is undetermined. This CDR3 comprises 13 residues. The V end lost 5 bases, the J end lost 1 base, and 8 bases lay between the germline ends. The germline V gene has CDR1 LNHDA and CDR2 SQIVND (reference sequence). CDR3: CASSEGPNTEAFF. CDR3 in DNA: TGTGCCAGTAGTGAGGGCCCGAACACTGAAGCTTTCTTT.

This clone was seen once. The chain has TRBV3-1 (or the pseudogene TRBV3-2) and TRBJ2-1; 11 positions agree with TRBD2. The CDR3 spans 15 residues. Germline-derived CDR1 and CDR2 are LGHDT and YNNKEL (reference sequence). With 6 bases clipped from V and 4 bases from J, the junction kept 5 bases outside the gene matches. CDR3 bases: TGTGCCAGCAGACAAAGACTAGCGGGGTACAATGAGCAGTTCTTC. Protein sequence: CASRQRLAGYNEQFF.

The chain couples TRBV27 to TRBJ2-3, with 9 bases matching TRBD2. J was trimmed by 5 bases and V by 3 bases; bases with no gene match: 6. The CDR3 runs to 15 residues. Germline lookup yields CDR1 MNHEY and CDR2 SMNVEV (reference sequence). In DNA form, the CDR3 reads TGTGCCAGCAGTTTTTTGGGGCGGGAGGGAGATACGCAGTATTTT. This encodes CASSFLGREGDTQYF.

This chain connects TRBV28 to TRBJ2-7; tentative D call: TRBD1 (6 bases). Deletions cut 8 bases from V and 0 bases from J, with 11 bases between. This CDR3 has 13 residues. Germline values: CDR1 MDHEN, CDR2 SYDVKM. Here the CDR3 DNA reads TGTGCCAGCCATCAGGGGCTCTCCTACGAGCAGTACTTC. This translates into CASHQGLSYEQYF.

V gene TRBV10-1 combines with J gene TRBJ2-5, with D unclear. CDR3 length: 14 residues. Germline CDR1 and CDR2: WNHNN and SYGVQD (reference sequence). Deletions cut 0 bases from V and 5 bases from J, with 10 bases between. CDR3 bases: TGCGCCAGCAGTGAGTCGCCCCAGTGGGAGACCCAGTACTTC. Translation gives CASSESPQWETQYF.

The rearrangement uses TRBV27 and TRBJ2-2; TRBD2 agrees at 11 bases. This CDR3 region has 16 residues. The junction had 7 bases not matched to a gene; V was cut back by 10 bases and J by 0 bases. Per the germline V gene, CDR1 is MNHEY and CDR2 is SMNVEV (reference sequence). The CDR3 DNA follows: TGTGCCACCCATGCTAGCGGGAGGACGAACACCGGGGAGCTGTTTTTT. Translating gives CATHASGRTNTGELFF.

The chain joins TRBV18 to TRBJ1-5; D is undetermined. The CDR3 loop spans 15 amino acids. Trimming removed 7 bases at V and 1 base at J, with 14 bases between. CDR1 KGHSH and CDR2 LQKENI come from the germline V gene. This CDR3 reads CASFGSYESNQPQHF. The CDR3 region has the DNA TGTGCCAGCTTTGGTTCGTACGAAAGCAATCAGCCCCAGCATTTT.

The chain combines TRBV11-3 with TRBJ2-5; the D gene is possibly TRBD2 (7 bases). Trimming pared 5 bases from V and 4 bases from J, leaving 20 bases between. The CDR3 has 16 amino acids. The germline gives CDR1 SGHNT, CDR2 YENEEA. The CDR3 DNA sequence: TGTGCCAGCAGCAAAAACCCCGGAGGGGGGGGAGAGACCCAGTACTTC. Amino acids: CASSKNPGGGGETQYF.

The chain couples TRBV5-5 to TRBJ1-5, with D unresolved. Germline CDR1 is SGHKS and CDR2 is YYEKEE (reference sequence). The V end was cut by 0 bases, the J end by 2 bases, with 12 bases between. This CDR3 contains 16 residues. For the CDR3, the DNA is TGTGCCAGCAGCTTGGCTTACCGAGATGGCAATCAGCCCCAGCATTTT. As protein: CASSLAYRDGNQPQHF.

The chain recombines TRBV7-9 with TRBJ2-1; 10 bases match TRBD2. From germline, CDR1 is SEHNR and CDR2 FQNEAQ (reference sequence). With 3 bases clipped from V and 2 bases from J, the junction kept 4 bases outside the gene matches. This CDR3 region has 16 residues. CDR3 bases: TGTGCCAGCAGCTTTAGGGGACTAGCGCCCTACAATGAGCAGTTCTTC. Amino acids: CASSFRGLAPYNEQFF.

In this sample, this clone turned up once. V usage is TRBV5-1 and J usage is TRBJ2-7, with D perhaps matching TRBD1 or TRBD2 (5 bases each). Trimming shortened V by 0 bases and J by 5 bases, and 12 bases separated the two germline ends. Germline loops: CDR1 SGHRS, CDR2 YFSETQ. This CDR3 spans 14 amino acids. In DNA form, the CDR3 reads TGCGCCAGCAGCTTGGCCGGGGCCAGCCACGAGCAGTACTTC. Residues: CASSLAGASHEQYF.

The chain combines TRBV19 with TRBJ2-1, with D hard to call. This CDR3 is 15 amino acids long. Trimming removed 2 bases at V and 5 bases at J, with 13 bases between. Germline V gene sequence: CDR1 LNHDA, CDR2 SQIVND (reference sequence). The CDR3 is CASSIKQSAHNEQFF. The CDR3 DNA is TGTGCCAGTAGTATAAAACAGTCGGCCCACAATGAGCAGTTCTTC.

The chain employs TRBV6-5 and TRBJ1-4, with 9 bases that match TRBD1. The CDR3 covers 13 residues. Unmatched junction bases numbered 4, after V lost 7 bases and J lost 7 bases. Germline values: CDR1 MNHEY, CDR2 SVGAGI. The CDR3 nucleotides are TGTGCCAGCACCCTGGACAGGGGTGAAAAACTGTTTTTT. Protein: CASTLDRGEKLFF.

The rearrangement links TRBV6-5 to TRBJ2-1; 9 bases are shared with TRBD2. Germline CDR1 is MNHEY and CDR2 is SVGAGI. CDR3 length equals 15 residues. Trimming at V came to 7 bases and at J to 3 bases, leaving 7 bases not matched to a gene. Written as DNA, the CDR3 is TGTGCCAGCACCCCAGCGGGGGGCCGCTACAATGAGCAGTTCTTC. This codes for CASTPAGGRYNEQFF.

The V call is TRBV6-6, the J call TRBJ2-1, with 8 bases that match TRBD1. The CDR3 spans 14 residues. Germline V CDR1 and CDR2: MNHNY, SVGAGI (reference sequence). With 5 bases clipped from V and 6 bases from J, the junction kept 6 bases outside the gene matches. This CDR3 is CASSGTGNINEQFF. For the CDR3, the DNA is TGTGCCAGCAGTGGGACAGGTAACATCAATGAGCAGTTCTTC.

This clone was counted a single time. The chain carries TRBV6-5 and TRBJ1-2, with D unresolved. The CDR3 is 13 residues long. V lost 2 bases to trimming and J lost 5 bases, with 9 bases between them. From germline, CDR1 is MNHEY and CDR2 SVGAGI. The CDR3 region is CASSYRRGYGYTF. The CDR3 nucleotides are TGTGCCAGCAGTTACCGTCGAGGTTATGGCTACACCTTC.

V is TRBV30 and J is TRBJ2-1, with TRBD1 matching 10 bases. Per germline, CDR1 GTSNPN and CDR2 SVGIG (reference sequence). This CDR3 spans 13 amino acids. Trimming took 8 bases from V and 4 from J; bases not matched to a gene: 5. The CDR3 region is CATGQGTYNEQFF. In DNA form, the CDR3 reads TGTGCCACGGGACAGGGGACATACAATGAGCAGTTCTTC.

The CDR3 nucleotides are TGTGCCAGCAGCGTAGGGCAGGGCGCGTCCGGGGAGCTGTTTTTT. This sequence encodes CASSVGQGASGELFF. The V call is TRBV9, the J call TRBJ2-2; a possible D gene is TRBD1 (5 bases). V was pared by 0 bases and J by 6 bases, with 12 bases between. Germline V gene lookup returns CDR1 SGDLS and CDR2 YYNGEE. The length of the CDR3 is 15 residues.

The V and J genes are TRBV19 and TRBJ1-4; perhaps TRBD1 as D (5 bases). Germline lookup yields CDR1 LNHDA and CDR2 SQIVND (reference sequence). The CDR3 sequence is 14 residues long. Deletions cut 6 bases from V and 0 bases from J, with 8 bases between. The CDR3 bases are TGTGCCAGTAGGGGCAGGGCAACTAATGAAAAACTGTTTTTT. Residues: CASRGRATNEKLFF. The full variable domain, its missing parts supplied by reference TRBV19 and TRBJ1-4, is DGGITQSPKYLFRKEGQNVTLSCEQNLNHDAMYWYRQDPGQGLRLIYYSQIVNDFQKGDIAEGYSVSREKKESFPLTVTSAQKNPTAFYLCASRGRATNEKLFFGSGTQLSVL.

The chain couples TRBV7-2 to TRBJ2-5, with 7 bases lining up with TRBD1. The V segment lost 5 bases and the J segment 5 bases; nucleotides outside the gene matches: 11. CDR3 length equals 15 residues. Germline V lookup: CDR1 SGHTA, CDR2 FQGNSA. The CDR3 coding sequence is TGTGCCAGCAGCACGACCGGGACAGTAATGGAGACCCAGTACTTC. This encodes CASSTTGTVMETQYF.

The gene calls are TRBV6-6 and TRBJ2-3; D might be TRBD1 (6 bases). The CDR3 totals 13 residues. V lost 8 bases, J lost 1 base, and 10 bases lay in between. CDR1 and CDR2 from the germline V gene are MNHNY and SVGAGI (reference sequence). CDR3: CASQGLGTDTQYF. The CDR3 DNA reads as TGTGCCAGCCAGGGGTTAGGCACAGATACGCAGTATTTT.

This chain connects TRBV11-2 to TRBJ1-2; maybe TRBD1 (5 bases). Germline CDR1 and CDR2: SGHAT and FQNNGV. V lost 3 bases to trimming and J lost 7 bases, with 21 bases between them. The CDR3 loop spans 16 amino acids. CDR3 loop: CASSFSSPTAYIGYTF. In nucleotides, the CDR3 is TGTGCCAGCAGCTTTTCTTCCCCGACAGCTTATATTGGCTACACCTTC.

The V call is TRBV7-6, the J call TRBJ1-1, with a possible D match to TRBD1 (5 bases). Germline V gene lookup returns CDR1 SGHVS and CDR2 FNYEAQ. Trimming took off 4 bases at V and 1 base at J, with 16 bases between the two ends. This CDR3 spans 16 amino acids. The CDR3 is CASSSVGVGGNTEAFF. CDR3 bases: TGTGCCAGCAGCTCTGTTGGGGTCGGGGGGAACACTGAAGCTTTCTTT.

The chain combines TRBV6-5 with TRBJ2-1, with 8 nucleotides matching TRBD2. Germline V gives CDR1 MNHEY, CDR2 SVGAGI. J lost 4 bases, V lost 3 bases, and 8 bases had no gene match. The CDR3 sequence is 16 residues long. This chain's CDR3 is CASSYRAGGPYNEQFF. CDR3 sequence (DNA): TGTGCCAGCAGTTATCGGGCGGGAGGACCTTACAATGAGCAGTTCTTC.

This clone was seen only once. The genes are TRBV7-9 and TRBJ2-1; possibly TRBD1 or TRBD2 for D (5 bases each). The CDR3 extends over 13 amino acids. Germline V CDR1 and CDR2: SEHNR, FQNEAQ (reference sequence). The V end was cut by 4 bases, the J end by 6 bases, with 10 bases between. The DNA of the CDR3 is TGTGCCAGCAGCTCCGAGGGGCCCAATGAGCAGTTCTTC. It translates to CASSSEGPNEQFF.

The chain carries TRBV5-1 and TRBJ1-4; possible D gene TRBD1, 5 bases. V was clipped by 0 bases and J by 6 bases, with 18 bases between them. Germline-derived CDR1 and CDR2 are SGHRS and YFSETQ. The CDR3 runs 17 residues. The CDR3 DNA follows: TGCGCCAGCAGCTTGGACCCACCGACCCGAGGGGATGAAAAACTGTTTTTT. Its protein is CASSLDPPTRGDEKLFF.